This T cell receptor beta chain derives from a study of OX40 agonist ivuxolimab in advanced cancers. Overall study context: The study treated patients with ivuxolimab, an agonistic anti-OX40 (CD134) antibody.

The investigators sampled blood at baseline, at cycle 4 day 1, and at cycle 7 day 1. Profiled with immunoSEQ multiplex PCR; TCRdb holds only in-frame clones, not every one. This table holds about 27,000 clones, under 90% found once. Of note for this clone: What it binds is unknown.

Findings and caveats of the study: More expanded clones were found, on average, in CD8+ than in CD4+ T cells.

The CDR3 has 15 amino acids. Trimming took 4 bases from V and 4 from J, leaving 13 bases between them. Germline lookup yields CDR1 SEHNR and CDR2 FQNEAQ (reference sequence). The sequence came from an adult with an advanced solid tumor such as melanoma, head and neck, liver or kidney cancer. The material was CD4+ or CD8+ T cells sorted from blood, obtained in a trial of the OX40 agonist ivuxolimab. The chain joins TRBV7-9 to TRBJ1-4, with D perhaps TRBD1 (6 bases). The CDR3 bases are TGTGCCAGCAGCTGGCTGGACAGACATAATGAAAAACTGTTTTTT. Protein: CASSWLDRHNEKLFF.